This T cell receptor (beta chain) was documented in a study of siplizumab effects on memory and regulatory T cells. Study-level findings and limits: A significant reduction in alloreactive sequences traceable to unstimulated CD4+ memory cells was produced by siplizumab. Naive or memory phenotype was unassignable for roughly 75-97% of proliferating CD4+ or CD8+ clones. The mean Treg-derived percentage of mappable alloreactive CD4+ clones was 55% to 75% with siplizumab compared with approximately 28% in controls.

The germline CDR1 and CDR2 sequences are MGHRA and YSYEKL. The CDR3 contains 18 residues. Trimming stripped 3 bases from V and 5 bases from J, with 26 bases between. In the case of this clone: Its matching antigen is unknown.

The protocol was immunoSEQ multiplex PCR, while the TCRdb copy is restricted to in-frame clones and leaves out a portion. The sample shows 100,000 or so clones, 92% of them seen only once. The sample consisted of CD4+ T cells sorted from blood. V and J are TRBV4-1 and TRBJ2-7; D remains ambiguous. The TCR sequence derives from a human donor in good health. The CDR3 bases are TGCGCCAGCAGCCATTCGCTGGCTGGGTCTGACCTGGTCCACGAGCAGTACTTC. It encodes CASSHSLAGSDLVHEQYF.